The 7 T cell receptor beta chains given below trace back to one sample, sequenced in a study of identical twins. From the 5' RACE reads, TCRdb called clonotypes with MiXCR, one entry per CDR3 protein. The sample shows about 490,000 distinct CDR3 sequences, about 16% of them seen only once. Separately, the same data were catalogued under a study of yellow fever vaccine responses in identical twins.

Source material: CD4+ T cells sorted from blood. These receptors came from a woman younger than 35 in good health.

This clonotype was counted ten times or more. The rearrangement joins TRBV2 to TRBJ2-7; no firm D call. Between the trimmed V and J ends, which lost 1 base and 4 bases, there was a span of 2 bases. Germline CDR1 reads SNHLY; CDR2 reads FYNNEI. The length of the CDR3 is 11 residues. The CDR3 DNA follows: TGTGCCAGCAGTGAAGGGTACGAGCAGTACTTC. Translation gives CASSEGYEQYF.

Ten or more counts support this clonotype. The chain carries TRBV20-1 and TRBJ2-7; 9 bases agree with TRBD1. V dropped 3 bases and J dropped 5; count of bases not matched to a gene: 8. The CDR3 is made up of 14 amino acids. Germline CDR1 DFQATT, CDR2 SNEGSKA (reference sequence). CDR3 in amino acids: CSARKQGARNEQYF. CDR3 sequence (DNA): TGCAGTGCTAGGAAACAGGGGGCTCGTAACGAGCAGTACTTC.

V gene TRBV9 combines with J gene TRBJ2-1; D remains ambiguous. The CDR3 contains 16 residues. V was cut by 0 bases and J by 4 bases, with 14 bases left in between. Germline CDR1 reads SGDLS; CDR2 reads YYNGEE. CDR3 nucleotide sequence: TGTGCCAGCAGCGTAGCTTTTAGGAGTCAGTACAATGAGCAGTTCTTC. As protein: CASSVAFRSQYNEQFF. The full variable domain, rest sourced from reference TRBV9 and TRBJ2-1, is DSGVTQTPKHLITATGQRVTLRCSPRSGDLSVYWYQQSLDQGLQFLIQYYNGEERAKGNILERFSAQQFPDLHSELNLSSLELGDSALYFCASSVAFRSQYNEQFFGPGTRLTVL.

Points on this clonotype: The junction differs from germline at one of its ends, possibly a read error. CDR3 amino acids: CASSEGTGHDTEALF. The DNA for the CDR3 is TGTGCCAGCAGCGAAGGGACAGGACACGACACTGAAGCTCTCTTT. The chain employs TRBV7-9 and TRBJ1-1; 8 nucleotides match TRBD1. Germline lookup yields CDR1 SEHNR and CDR2 FQNEAQ (reference sequence). The CDR3 extends over 15 amino acids.

This chain connects TRBV12-3 or TRBV12-4 to TRBJ1-4, with 7 bases aligning to TRBD1. CDR3 size: 13 residues. The trim removed 5 bases at V and 7 bases at J, leaving 4 bases unmatched. CDR3 DNA sequence: TGTGCCAGCAGTAAGACAGGGATTGAAAAACTGTTTTTT. It translates to CASSKTGIEKLFF.

The gene calls are TRBV15 and TRBJ2-3, with D possibly being TRBD1 (5 bases). Germline lookup yields CDR1 LNHNV and CDR2 YYDKDF (reference sequence). This CDR3 is 13 amino acids long. Trimming shortened V by 6 bases and J by 4 bases, and 11 bases separated the two germline ends. The CDR3 nucleotides read TGTGCCACCAGTCAGGGTTCAGCAGATACGCAGTATTTT. Translating it yields CATSQGSADTQYF.

This clonotype has more than one count but fewer than ten. V and J are TRBV6-2 or TRBV6-3 and TRBJ2-5, with 9 nucleotides matching TRBD2. This CDR3 is built from 15 residues. V shed 7 bases, J shed 3 bases, and the junction held 9 bases outside the gene matches. The germline CDR1 and CDR2 sequences are MNHEY and SVGEGT. For the CDR3, the DNA is TGTGCCAGCACTAGCGGGGCCTTAGAAAAAGAGACCCAGTACTTC. Its protein product is CASTSGALEKETQYF.